One sample yielded the 19 T cell receptor beta chains listed below, sequenced in a study of blood T cell repertoires in COVID-19. Here immunoSEQ multiplex PCR was the method, and the copy in TCRdb shows in-frame clones only, minus some. Among some 350,000 clones listed, over 80% were seen once. The sample was PBMCs or T cells enriched from blood (not recorded which). Every receptor here comes from a young man who had recovered from COVID-19.

The rearrangement joins TRBV4-1 to TRBJ2-4; tentatively, D is TRBD2 (6 bases). This CDR3 region has 18 residues. Between the trimmed V and J ends, which lost 1 base and 6 bases, there was a span of 22 bases. Germline values: CDR1 MGHRA, CDR2 YSYEKL. In nucleotides, the CDR3 is TGCGCCAGCAGCCAAGTCCCCACCGGGACTCGCGAAGGAAACATTCAGTACTTC. This sequence encodes CASSQVPTGTREGNIQYF.

This CDR3 is CASSLEAWNTGELFF. CDR3 in DNA: TGTGCCAGCAGCTTGGAAGCGTGGAACACCGGGGAGCTGTTTTTT. V and J are TRBV5-8 and TRBJ2-2; D is undetermined. CDR3 length: 15 residues. Germline CDR1 is SGHTS and CDR2 is YDEGEE. The V end lost 0 bases, the J end lost 1 base, and 7 bases lay between the germline ends. The full variable domain, completed using reference TRBV5-8 and TRBJ2-2, is EAGVTQSPTHLIKTRGQQATLRCSPISGHTSVYWYQQALGLGLQFLLWYDEGEERNRGNFPPRFSGRQFPNYSSELNVNALELEDSALYLCASSLEAWNTGELFFGEGSRLTVL.

V gene TRBV5-6 combines with J gene TRBJ1-5; 9 bases fit TRBD1. There are 15 residues in the CDR3. Germline-derived CDR1 and CDR2 are SGHDT and YYEEEE. The trim removed 1 base at V and 6 bases at J, leaving 5 bases unmatched. The DNA for the CDR3 is TGTGCCAGCAGCTTGTCGGGGACAGGGTCTCAGCCCCAGCATTTT. Translation: CASSLSGTGSQPQHF.

This rearrangement joins TRBV4-1 to TRBJ1-3; D gene ambiguous. This CDR3 region has 15 residues. Trimming shortened V by 5 bases and J by 0 bases, and 11 bases separated the two germline ends. The V gene's germline CDR1 is MGHRA and CDR2 YSYEKL. The CDR3 DNA sequence: TGCGCCAGCAGCGTCCACACCAGCTCTGGAAACACCATATATTTT. Its translation: CASSVHTSSGNTIYF.

The chain uses TRBV28 and TRBJ2-4, with D hard to call. This CDR3 region has 15 residues. Germline V CDR1 and CDR2: MDHEN, SYDVKM. With 5 bases removed from V and 0 bases from J, the gap between germline ends came to 11 bases. The CDR3, as DNA: TGTGCCAGCAGTCCACACGGGTTAGCCAAAAACATTCAGTACTTC. This translates into CASSPHGLAKNIQYF.

The chain is built from TRBV13 and TRBJ2-5; TRBD2 aligns across 11 bases. CDR3 length: 17 amino acids. Germline trimming cut 2 bases from V and 4 bases from J; bases unmatched to any gene: 9. Germline V gives CDR1 PRHDT, CDR2 FYEKMQ (reference sequence). CDR3 sequence reads: CASSLRVAGGPRETQYF. CDR3 DNA sequence: TGTGCCAGCAGCTTAAGAGTAGCGGGGGGGCCGCGAGAGACCCAGTACTTC.

V usage is TRBV24-1 and J usage is TRBJ2-1, with 12 nucleotides matching TRBD2. V lost 0 bases, J lost 8 bases, and 7 bases stayed unmatched. Germline V CDR1 and CDR2: KGHDR, SFDVKD. This CDR3 comprises 17 residues. This CDR3 is CATSDLPGTSGRDEQFF. The CDR3 DNA reads TGTGCCACCAGTGATTTGCCCGGGACTAGCGGGCGGGATGAGCAGTTCTTC.

V and J are TRBV5-1 and TRBJ1-6; 7 bases fit TRBD1. The CDR3 length is 18 residues. Germline V gene sequence: CDR1 SGHRS, CDR2 YFSETQ. Germline trimming cut 0 bases from V and 6 bases from J; bases unmatched to any gene: 12. For the CDR3, the DNA is TGCGCCAGCAGCTTGGGAAATACAGGGGCGGCCCGTAATTCACCCCTCCACTTT. Its protein is CASSLGNTGAARNSPLHF.

The chain is built from TRBV10-2 and TRBJ2-3; 10 positions agree with TRBD1. This CDR3 region has 14 residues. After removal of 6 bases from V and 5 bases from J, the junction contained 5 bases not matched to a gene. In germline, CDR1 is WSHSY, CDR2 SAAADI. The CDR3 sequence is CASSRDRGRDTQYF. DNA of the CDR3: TGCGCCAGCAGCCGGGACAGGGGAAGAGATACGCAGTATTTT.

This rearrangement joins TRBV24-1 to TRBJ2-3, with TRBD2 matching 10 bases. The V gene end was trimmed by 8 bases and the J gene end by 3 bases; junction bases not matched to a gene: 7. CDR1 is KGHDR, CDR2 SFDVKD, per germline. CDR3 length equals 15 residues. This CDR3 reads CATKAGGPSTDTQYF. The CDR3 DNA sequence: TGTGCCACCAAAGCGGGGGGGCCATCGACAGATACGCAGTATTTT.

The count of this clone is one. The V gene is TRBV28, the J gene TRBJ2-7; TRBD1 matches 7 bases. CDR1 MDHEN and CDR2 SYDVKM come from the germline V gene. V dropped 2 bases and J dropped 2; count of bases not matched to a gene: 6. This CDR3 spans 15 amino acids. CDR3 loop: CASSLIGQGAYEQYF. Here the CDR3 DNA reads TGTGCCAGCAGTTTAATCGGCCAGGGGGCCTACGAGCAGTACTTC.

This clone was counted a single time. This chain joins TRBV11-3 and TRBJ2-7; TRBD2 might be the D (5 bases). Per germline, CDR1 SGHNT and CDR2 YENEEA. CDR3 length equals 14 residues. The V gene lost 5 bases and the J gene lost 5 bases, with 16 bases spanning the gap. The chain's CDR3 is CASSREGRGHEQYF. CDR3 nucleotides: TGTGCCAGCAGCCGCGAAGGCCGGGGTCACGAGCAGTACTTC. The whole variable domain, remainder taken from reference TRBV11-3 and TRBJ2-7, is EAGVVQSPRYKIIEKKQPVAFWCNPISGHNTLYWYLQNLGQGPELLIRYENEEAVDDSQLPKDRFSAERLKGVDSTLKIQPAELGDSAVYLCASSREGRGHEQYFGPGTRLTVT.

The rearrangement joins TRBV7-9 to TRBJ2-1; a weak D match, TRBD1 (6 bases). The CDR3 length is 13 residues. Per germline, CDR1 SEHNR and CDR2 FQNEAQ (reference sequence). Trimming removed 2 bases from V and 9 bases from J, with 11 bases in between. The chain's CDR3 is CASSLLGAAEQFF. CDR3 nucleotide sequence: TGTGCCAGCAGCTTATTGGGGGCCGCTGAGCAGTTCTTC.

The gene calls are TRBV2 and TRBJ2-5, with 9 bases aligning to TRBD2. Germline V gives CDR1 SNHLY, CDR2 FYNNEI. The CDR3 extends over 15 amino acids. V lost 4 bases to trimming and J lost 5 bases; unmatched junction nucleotides: 8. CDR3 sequence: CASSASGDLLETQYF. The CDR3 nucleotides read TGTGCCAGCAGTGCTAGCGGGGACCTTCTGGAGACCCAGTACTTC.

The V call is TRBV4-1, the J call TRBJ1-2; TRBD1 matches 9 bases. The CDR3 extends over 17 amino acids. Trimming cost V 0 bases and J 2 bases; bases outside gene matches: 7. Germline V gene lookup returns CDR1 MGHRA and CDR2 YSYEKL. CDR3 loop: CASSQDETGGGNYGYTF. The CDR3 bases are TGCGCCAGCAGCCAAGACGAGACAGGGGGAGGAAACTATGGCTACACCTTC.

The V gene is TRBV28, the J gene TRBJ2-7, with no clear D. Germline V lookup: CDR1 MDHEN, CDR2 SYDVKM. With 5 bases removed from V and 1 base from J, the gap between germline ends came to 18 bases. The CDR3 is 16 amino acids. The CDR3 DNA reads as TGTGCCAGCAGTAAAAGATCAAAGACTCAGTCCTACGAGCAGTACTTC. Its translation: CASSKRSKTQSYEQYF.

This clone has only a few counts. The chain links TRBV3-1 (or the pseudogene TRBV3-2) to TRBJ2-1; weak D call: TRBD2 (7 bases). CDR3 length: 12 amino acids. V was cut by 1 base and J by 13 bases, with 11 bases left in between. The germline V gene encodes CDR1 LGHDT and CDR2 YNNKEL (reference sequence). CDR3 coding DNA: TGTGCCAGCAGCCAAGGTGGCGGGGGCCAGTTCTTC. Translated: CASSQGGGGQFF.

The rearrangement joins TRBV19 to TRBJ1-2, with 8 bases aligning to TRBD1. Germline V CDR1 and CDR2: LNHDA, SQIVND (reference sequence). The ends lost 1 base at V and 6 bases at J; junction bases unmatched: 10. This CDR3 contains 16 residues. DNA for the CDR3: TGTGCCAGTAGTATAGGACAGGGGCGAAAGGTCGATGGCTACACCTTC. Translating it yields CASSIGQGRKVDGYTF.

This sequence joins TRBV9 and TRBJ2-1; 10 bases align to TRBD2. This CDR3 region has 16 residues. Looked up from germline, CDR1 is SGDLS and CDR2 is YYNGEE. V gave up 0 bases and J gave up 7 bases; unmatched junction bases: 7. The CDR3 bases are TGTGCCAGCAGCGTAGGGGCTAGCGGGGGACAAAATGAGCAGTTCTTC. Translated, it gives CASSVGASGGQNEQFF. Combining the CDR3 with reference TRBV9 and TRBJ2-1 gives the whole variable domain DSGVTQTPKHLITATGQRVTLRCSPRSGDLSVYWYQQSLDQGLQFLIQYYNGEERAKGNILERFSAQQFPDLHSELNLSSLELGDSALYFCASSVGASGGQNEQFFGPGTRLTVL.